This T cell receptor (beta chain) was documented in a study of CD8+CD57+ T cells in acquired aplastic anemia. Turning to the study itself: Sorted CD4+ and CD8+ cells gave a mean 3.2 ug DNA, range roughly 0.2 to 27.4 ug.

Trimming stripped 4 bases from V and 6 bases from J, with 13 bases between. The CDR3 runs 13 residues. Germline V gene lookup returns CDR1 SQVTM and CDR2 ANQGSEA. Findings and limits, study-wide: Some 31 sequences, all CD8+ CDR3, were shared between patients and controls. In CD8+ cells, Simpson's diversity showed no significant difference between patients and controls.

Points on this clonotype: Its antigen is as yet unknown.

Genomic DNA acted as the template from which TCR beta VDJ combination and CDR3 sequence profiling were carried out. TCRdb used MiXCR to reprocess the reads, holding one entry per CDR3 protein. The table shows 200,000 or so distinct CDR3 sequences, with 64% occurring only once. The sample comprised sorted CD4+, CD8+, or CD8+CD57+ T cells (not recorded which) from PBMCs. The TCR originated in a human donor with severe aplastic anemia or a healthy control (not recorded which). J is TRBJ2-1 and V is TRBV29-1; D is possibly TRBD1 or TRBD2 (5 bases each). The DNA for the CDR3 is TGCAGCGTTGTGAGGGGCTCCCCCAATGAGCAGTTCTTC. Its protein product is CSVVRGSPNEQFF.